Presented here are 11 T cell receptor beta chains from one specimen sequenced in a study of blood T cell repertoires in COVID-19 (dated by TCRdb to 2018 to 2020). The receptor library was made with the immunoSEQ multiplex PCR assay. TCRdb re-hosts the immuneACCESS table, in-frame sequences only. Its copies lack some clones; in the studies checked, an unresolved V gene accounts for under half of them, and the cause for the rest is not known. Present in this sample are about half a million clones, around 85% of which were seen just once. The leading ten clones occupy roughly 8% of the sample. Sequenced sample: PBMCs or T cells enriched from blood (not recorded which). These receptors were obtained from a woman aged 55-69 years who had recovered from COVID-19.

The V gene is TRBV12-1, the J gene TRBJ2-1; the table assigns TRBD1, which was not confirmed against the DNA. TRBV12-1 is a recognized pseudogene. This CDR3 is 16 amino acids long. This chain's CDR3 is CASSLPGCNSYNEQFF. The DNA of the CDR3 is TGTGCCAGCAGCTTGCCAGGGTGCAACTCCTACAATGAGCAGTTCTTC.

The chain carries TRBV19 and TRBJ2-3; no clear D. Germline V gives CDR1 LNHDA, CDR2 SQIVND (reference sequence). This CDR3 has 12 residues. V lost 4 bases and J 5 bases, leaving 7 bases between the germline ends. CDR3: CASSNSVDTQYF. The CDR3 DNA follows: TGTGCCAGTAGTAACTCCGTAGATACGCAGTATTTT.

The rearrangement joins TRBV3-1 (or the pseudogene TRBV3-2) to TRBJ2-5; D perhaps matches TRBD2 (7 bases). V was trimmed by 4 bases and J by 5 bases, leaving 20 bases between them. Germline V lookup: CDR1 LGHDT, CDR2 YNNKEL (reference sequence). The CDR3 totals 16 residues. The DNA of the CDR3 is TGTGCCAGCAGCCTCTCAACTAGGGGGGGCCGGGAGACCCAGTACTTC. Protein: CASSLSTRGGRETQYF.

The rearrangement joins TRBV7-6 to TRBJ1-6, with TRBD1 matching over 7 bases. The J segment lost 6 bases and the V segment lost 3 bases, leaving 11 bases of the junction unmatched. CDR1 and CDR2 from the germline V gene are SGHVS and FNYEAQ. The CDR3 covers 17 residues. DNA of the CDR3: TGTGCCAGCAGCTTGGAATTACAGGGGTACAGTAATTCACCCCTCCACTTT. Protein: CASSLELQGYSNSPLHF.

The chain employs TRBV28 and TRBJ1-3, with TRBD1 as a possible D gene (6 bases). V lost 6 bases and J lost 4, with 13 bases in between. The CDR3 covers 14 residues. Germline V gene lookup returns CDR1 MDHEN and CDR2 SYDVKM. CDR3 nucleotides: TGTGCCAGCAGGCCCGGGGGGCCCGGAAACACCATATATTTT. Amino acid sequence: CASRPGGPGNTIYF.

Worth noting for this clone: Other DNA sequences of this sample code for an identical CDR3. The rearrangement uses TRBV18 and TRBJ1-1, with no clear D. Per the germline V gene, CDR1 is KGHSH and CDR2 is LQKENI. The CDR3 loop spans 12 amino acids. Trimming stripped 4 bases from V and 4 bases from J, with 7 bases between. The CDR3 DNA follows: TGTGCCAGCTCACAAAAGAGCACTGAAGCTTTCTTT. It codes for CASSQKSTEAFF. Full variable domain (rest looked up from reference TRBV18 and TRBJ1-1): NAGVMQNPRHLVRRRGQEARLRCSPMKGHSHVYWYRQLPEEGLKFMVYLQKENIIDESGMPKERFSAEFPKEGPSILRIQQVVRGDSAAYFCASSQKSTEAFFGQGTRLTVV.

The genes are TRBV24-1 and TRBJ2-2; 7 nucleotides match TRBD1. The CDR3 contains 15 residues. Germline CDR1 and CDR2: KGHDR and SFDVKD. J gave up 4 bases and V 4 bases, and 5 bases lay outside the gene matches. Here the CDR3 reads CATSEVTGITGELFF. The CDR3 region has the DNA TGTGCCACCAGTGAGGTGACAGGGATCACCGGGGAGCTGTTTTTT.

This sequence joins TRBV5-6 and TRBJ2-7; TRBD1 agrees at 7 bases. With V trimmed by 4 bases and J by 3 bases, 4 bases remained unmatched. Per germline, CDR1 SGHDT and CDR2 YYEEEE. This CDR3 has 13 residues. The DNA for the CDR3 is TGTGCCAGCAGCCAAGGGACAGACTACGAGCAGTACTTC. It specifies CASSQGTDYEQYF.

This chain links TRBV28 with TRBJ1-5; weak D call: TRBD1 (6 bases). The CDR3 is 16 amino acids. Trimming left V 6 bases short and J 4 bases short, with 19 bases between. Germline-derived CDR1 and CDR2 are MDHEN and SYDVKM. The CDR3, as DNA: TGTGCCAGCAGGCATACCGGGACATTACCGAATCAGCCCCAGCATTTT. Residues: CASRHTGTLPNQPQHF.

The chain links TRBV6-1 to TRBJ1-3; D is unclear. The CDR3 consists of 16 residues. Per germline, CDR1 MNHNS and CDR2 SASEGT. The V end lost 2 bases, the J end lost 3 bases, and 14 bases lay between the germline ends. The CDR3 sequence is CASSEPGRYSGNTIYF. Written as DNA, the CDR3 is TGTGCCAGCAGTGAACCAGGAAGGTATAGTGGAAACACCATATATTTT.

CDR3 protein: CASSLAPGLAGEETQYF. In DNA form, the CDR3 reads TGCGCCAGCAGCTTGGCCCCGGGACTAGCGGGAGAAGAGACCCAGTACTTC. The rearrangement joins TRBV5-1 to TRBJ2-5; 14 positions match TRBD2. From germline, CDR1 is SGHRS and CDR2 YFSETQ. V shed 0 bases, J shed 3 bases, and the junction held 4 bases outside the gene matches. This CDR3 has 17 residues. The variable domain in full, completed from reference TRBV5-1 and TRBJ2-5, reads KAGVTQTPRYLIKTRGQQVTLSCSPISGHRSVSWYQQTPGQGLQFLFEYFSETQRNKGNFPGRFSGRQFSNSRSEMNVSTLELGDSALYLCASSLAPGLAGEETQYFGPGTRLLVL.